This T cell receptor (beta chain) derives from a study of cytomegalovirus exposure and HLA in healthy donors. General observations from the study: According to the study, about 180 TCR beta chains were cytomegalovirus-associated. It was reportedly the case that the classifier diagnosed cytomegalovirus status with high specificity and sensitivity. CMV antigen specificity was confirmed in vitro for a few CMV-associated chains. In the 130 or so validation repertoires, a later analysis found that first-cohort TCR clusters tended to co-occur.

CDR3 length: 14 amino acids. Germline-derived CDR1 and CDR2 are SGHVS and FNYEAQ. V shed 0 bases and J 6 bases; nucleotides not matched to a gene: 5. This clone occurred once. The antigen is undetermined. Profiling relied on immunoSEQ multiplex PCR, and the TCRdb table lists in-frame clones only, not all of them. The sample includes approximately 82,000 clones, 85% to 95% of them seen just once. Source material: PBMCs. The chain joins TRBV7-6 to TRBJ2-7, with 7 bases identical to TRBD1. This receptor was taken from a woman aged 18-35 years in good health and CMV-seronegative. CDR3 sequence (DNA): TGTGCCAGCAGCTTAGCGACAGGGTATACCGAGCAGTACTTC. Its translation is CASSLATGYTEQYF.